The clone carrying this TCR beta chain has just a few counts. The use of a sample-barcoded 5' primer and a J-beta primer mix characterized a second PCR of roughly 7 to 11 cycles. Using its own MiXCR run on the 5' RACE reads, TCRdb lists one record per CDR3 protein. The sample has fewer than 800,000 distinct CDR3 sequences; 20% to 25% are singletons. This entry comes from a study of blood T cells in healthy people across ages. They isolated at least 6.5 million PBMCs from each sample. Germline lookup yields CDR1 DFQATT and CDR2 SNEGSKA (reference sequence). This CDR3 is built from 13 residues. V shed 3 bases and J 9 bases; nucleotides not matched to a gene: 9.

This TCR was recovered from a man aged 70 or older in good health. Sequenced input: blood. This chain links TRBV20-1 with TRBJ1-2; 8 nucleotides agree with TRBD1. The CDR3 sequence: CSASAGQARSYTF. The CDR3, as DNA: TGCAGTGCTAGTGCGGGACAGGCTAGAAGCTACACCTTC.